A selection of T cell receptor beta chains follows, all from one sample in a study of response to subunit inactivated influenza vaccine. TCRdb analysed the RT-PCR reads with MiXCR anew, one entry per CDR3 protein. Among about 500,000 distinct CDR3 sequences, roughly 13% were seen once, and the ten largest hold approximately 14%. The sequenced sample was PBMCs from blood, obtained 40 to 50 days after vaccination. The receptors stem from a man between 45 and 60 years old who received an inactivated influenza vaccine. The CDR3 runs from the conserved cysteine through the conserved F or W. The D gene is left open where the match is weak. Expanded clones get a size class; other rows say once, few or many, or leave the size out.

V gene: TRBV5-5; J gene: TRBJ2-2; D gene: NA; clone size: few; CDR3 DNA: TGTGCCAGCAGCTTGCTGCAGGCTCGGGCCGGGGAGCTGTTTTTT; CDR3 protein: CASSLLQARAGELFF
V gene: TRBV7-8; J gene: TRBJ2-1; D gene: TRBD2; clone size: few; CDR3 DNA: TGTGCCAGCAGCCCCTGGACTAGCGGGGGGTCCTACAATGAGCAGTTCTTC; CDR3 protein: CASSPWTSGGSYNEQFF
V gene: TRBV7-2; J gene: TRBJ2-2; D gene: NA; clone size: NA; CDR3 DNA: TGTGCCAGCAGCTTAGCCTTCACCGGGGAGCTGTTTTTT; CDR3 protein: CASSLAFTGELFF
V gene: TRBV28; J gene: TRBJ2-1; D gene: TRBD2; clone size: NA; CDR3 DNA: TGTGCCAGCAGTTCCCCGACTAGCTCGTGGCAGTTCTTC; CDR3 protein: CASSSPTSSWQFF
V gene: TRBV4-1; J gene: TRBJ2-6; D gene: NA; clone size: few; CDR3 DNA: TGCGCCAGCAGCCCCGAACGGGGATCGCCCGCTGGCTTCTCTGGGGCCAACGTCCTGACTTTC; CDR3 protein: CASSPERGSPAGFSGANVLTF
V gene: TRBV11-2; J gene: TRBJ2-3; D gene: TRBD2; clone size: few; CDR3 DNA: TGTGCCAGCAGCCGGTGGTCGGGACTAGCCCTTGGAGATACGCAGTATTTT; CDR3 protein: CASSRWSGLALGDTQYF
V gene: TRBV20-1; J gene: TRBJ2-1; D gene: TRBD2; clone size: NA; CDR3 DNA: TGCATGAGCGGGAGTAACAATGAGCAGTTCTTC; CDR3 protein: CMSGSNNEQFF
V gene: TRBV9; J gene: TRBJ2-1; D gene: TRBD2; clone size: NA; CDR3 DNA: TGTGCCAGCAGCGTAGGGACTAGGGGCTACAATGAGCAGTTCTTC; CDR3 protein: CASSVGTRGYNEQFF
V gene: TRBV20-1; J gene: TRBJ2-7; D gene: NA; clone size: few; CDR3 DNA: TGCAGTGCCCACCGGGACATGGTGTCCGAGCAGTACTTC; CDR3 protein: CSAHRDMVSEQYF
V gene: TRBV10-3; J gene: TRBJ2-7; D gene: TRBD2; clone size: NA; CDR3 DNA: TGTGCCATCAGTTCGACTAGCGGGAGGGACGAGCAGTACTTC; CDR3 protein: CAISSTSGRDEQYF
V gene: TRBV9; J gene: TRBJ1-1; D gene: NA; clone size: few; CDR3 DNA: TGTGCCAGCAGCGTAGCCCCAAACACTGAAGCTTTCTTT; CDR3 protein: CASSVAPNTEAFF
V gene: TRBV7-2; J gene: TRBJ2-7; D gene: TRBD1; clone size: few; CDR3 DNA: TGTGCCAGCAGCTTAATCGGACAGGGCTCCTACGAGCAGTACTTC; CDR3 protein: CASSLIGQGSYEQYF
V gene: TRBV5-1; J gene: TRBJ2-7; D gene: TRBD1; clone size: many; CDR3 DNA: TGCGCCAGCACCTACGGGACAGGGGCAGGAGACGAGCAGTACTTC; CDR3 protein: CASTYGTGAGDEQYF
V gene: TRBV29-1; J gene: TRBJ1-2; D gene: TRBD1; clone size: few; CDR3 DNA: TGCAGCGTTGACCACAGGGGGACCTATGGCTACACCTTC; CDR3 protein: CSVDHRGTYGYTF
V gene: TRBV25-1; J gene: TRBJ2-3; D gene: NA; clone size: NA; CDR3 DNA: TGTGCCAGCAGTGAATCGGGCAGGGGAAAGGTCACAGATACGCAGTATTTT; CDR3 protein: CASSESGRGKVTDTQYF
V gene: TRBV20-1; J gene: TRBJ2-3; D gene: NA; clone size: NA; CDR3 DNA: TGCAGTGCTAGGAGGGGGGGGGCAGATACGCAGTATTTT; CDR3 protein: CSARRGGADTQYF
V gene: TRBV29-1; J gene: TRBJ2-1; D gene: NA; clone size: NA; CDR3 DNA: TGCAGCGTTGTACAGGGATTCGAGCAGTTCTTC; CDR3 protein: CSVVQGFEQFF
V gene: TRBV6-4; J gene: TRBJ1-1; D gene: TRBD1; clone size: NA; CDR3 DNA: TGTGCCAGCAGTGATACAGGGGGCGTAGGTGAAGCTTTCTTT; CDR3 protein: CASSDTGGVGEAFF
V gene: TRBV2; J gene: TRBJ2-1; D gene: TRBD2; clone size: NA; CDR3 DNA: TGTGCCAGCAGGGGGACTAGCGGGAGGGAATACAATGAGCAGTTCTTC; CDR3 protein: CASRGTSGREYNEQFF
V gene: TRBV29-1; J gene: TRBJ2-7; D gene: NA; clone size: many; CDR3 DNA: TGCAGCGTTGCCCACGGACAGCCCTCCTACGAGCAGTACTTC; CDR3 protein: CSVAHGQPSYEQYF
V gene: TRBV5-1; J gene: TRBJ2-7; D gene: TRBD2; clone size: NA; CDR3 DNA: TGCGCCAGCAGCCTCCGCATACTTAGCGGGGGAACTCCTATCGAGCAGTACTTC; CDR3 protein: CASSLRILSGGTPIEQYF
V gene: TRBV5-6; J gene: TRBJ2-5; D gene: NA; clone size: many; CDR3 DNA: TGTGCCAGCAGCTTCCGGGGAATGTACCAAGAGACCCAGTACTTC; CDR3 protein: CASSFRGMYQETQYF
V gene: TRBV2; J gene: TRBJ2-5; D gene: NA; clone size: few; CDR3 DNA: TGTGCCAGCATAAGGCCCGGACAGAGCCAAGAGACCCAGTACTTC; CDR3 protein: CASIRPGQSQETQYF
V gene: TRBV4-3; J gene: TRBJ2-1; D gene: TRBD2; clone size: few; CDR3 DNA: TGCGCCAGCAGCCAAGATAGGGCCGCTAGCGGCGTTTTCAATGAGCAGTTCTTC; CDR3 protein: CASSQDRAASGVFNEQFF
V gene: TRBV12-3/TRBV12-4; J gene: TRBJ2-1; D gene: NA; clone size: few; CDR3 DNA: TGTGCCAGCAGCAAAGGGGGTAGCTCCTACAATGAGCAGTTCTTC; CDR3 protein: CASSKGGSSYNEQFF
V gene: TRBV20-1; J gene: TRBJ2-7; D gene: TRBD1; clone size: many; CDR3 DNA: TGCAGTGCTAGGGACCGGACAGGGGGCCCATCCGAGCAGTACTTC; CDR3 protein: CSARDRTGGPSEQYF
V gene: TRBV10-2; J gene: TRBJ2-1; D gene: NA; clone size: NA; CDR3 DNA: TGCGCCAGCGGAACCAGTCTCTACAATGAGCAGTTCTTC; CDR3 protein: CASGTSLYNEQFF
V gene: TRBV12-3/TRBV12-4; J gene: TRBJ2-5; D gene: NA; clone size: few; CDR3 DNA: TGTGCCAGCAGAAACCTACAGGGTCGAGAGACCCAGTACTTC; CDR3 protein: CASRNLQGRETQYF
V gene: TRBV6-2/TRBV6-3; J gene: TRBJ2-1; D gene: TRBD1; clone size: NA; CDR3 DNA: TGTGCCAGCAGTTACTCTTCCGACAGGGGGGAGCAGTTCTTC; CDR3 protein: CASSYSSDRGEQFF
V gene: TRBV29-1; J gene: TRBJ1-1; D gene: TRBD1; clone size: NA; CDR3 DNA: TGCAGCGTGACAGGGGGAAACACTGAAGCTTTCTTT; CDR3 protein: CSVTGGNTEAFF
V gene: TRBV12-3/TRBV12-4; J gene: TRBJ1-3; D gene: NA; clone size: NA; CDR3 DNA: TGTGCCAGCAGTTTCGGCGGGAGAAACACCATATATTTT; CDR3 protein: CASSFGGRNTIYF
V gene: TRBV12-3/TRBV12-4; J gene: TRBJ1-1; D gene: TRBD1; clone size: many; CDR3 DNA: TGTGCCAGCAGCCTGGCCGGGACAGGGGTCACTGAAGCTTTCTTT; CDR3 protein: CASSLAGTGVTEAFF
V gene: TRBV24-1; J gene: TRBJ2-7; D gene: TRBD2; clone size: NA; CDR3 DNA: TGTGCCACCGCGGGGGGACTAGCTCCCTACGAGCAGTACTTC; CDR3 protein: CATAGGLAPYEQYF
V gene: TRBV7-9; J gene: TRBJ2-1; D gene: NA; clone size: many; CDR3 DNA: TGTGCCAGCAGCACAGCCTTCAATGAGCAGTTCTTC; CDR3 protein: CASSTAFNEQFF
V gene: TRBV28; J gene: TRBJ2-1; D gene: TRBD2; clone size: NA; CDR3 DNA: TGTGCCAGCCGGGCGGGAGTTTATGAGCAGTTCTTC; CDR3 protein: CASRAGVYEQFF
V gene: TRBV12-3/TRBV12-4; J gene: TRBJ1-1; D gene: NA; clone size: many; CDR3 DNA: TGTGCCAGCAGTTTAGGTGGGTTGGGCACTGAAGCTTTCTTT; CDR3 protein: CASSLGGLGTEAFF
V gene: TRBV5-6; J gene: TRBJ1-1; D gene: TRBD1; clone size: NA; CDR3 DNA: TGTGCCAGCCTGAACAGGGGAGCCACTGAAGCTTTCTTT; CDR3 protein: CASLNRGATEAFF
V gene: TRBV20-1; J gene: TRBJ2-4; D gene: NA; clone size: few; CDR3 DNA: TGCAGTGCTAGCAAGGGACTTCAGTACTTC; CDR3 protein: CSASKGLQYF
V gene: TRBV10-3; J gene: TRBJ2-1; D gene: TRBD2; clone size: few; CDR3 DNA: TGTGCCATCAGTGAGGGCGGGGGCAATGAGCAGTTCTTC; CDR3 protein: CAISEGGGNEQFF